Listed here are 18 T cell receptor beta chains from one sample, sequenced in a study of Graves' ophthalmopathy and Graves' hyperthyroidism. TCR beta CDR3 regions were amplified from RNA transcripts. HTBI primers were used in a first-round RT-PCR, which preceded a second-round multiplex PCR. From the multiplex PCR reads, TCRdb called clonotypes with MiXCR, one entry per CDR3 protein. The sample holds about 25,000 distinct CDR3 sequences, around 50% seen once. The sample taken for sequencing was peripheral blood. These receptors were taken from an adult woman with stable Graves' hyperthyroidism.

Concerning this clonotype itself: The final CDR3 position lacks the conserved phenylalanine or tryptophan, pointing to a likely read error. Because the CDR3's place on the DNA is in doubt, the DNA is left out and the CDR3 is given as listed by TCRdb. The chain links TRBV4-1 to TRBJ1-6; the tabulated D call, TRBD1, remains unverified against the DNA. With termini counted, the CDR3 has 10 amino acids. Germline assignment: CDR1 MGHRA and CDR2 YSYEKL. The CDR3 loop is CASSHRTARI.

The rearrangement uses TRBV20-1 and TRBJ2-1, with 9 bases that match TRBD2. The CDR3 sequence is 14 residues long. V dropped 3 bases and J dropped 12; count of bases not matched to a gene: 12. Germline V gene sequence: CDR1 DFQATT, CDR2 SNEGSKA (reference sequence). CDR3 protein: CSARTSGLTDTQFF. The CDR3 bases are TGCAGTGCTAGGACTAGCGGACTCACAGATACGCAGTTCTTC.

The V and J genes are TRBV19 and TRBJ2-7, with D perhaps TRBD1 or TRBD2 (5 bases each). The CDR3 consists of 14 residues. Germline lookup yields CDR1 LNHDA and CDR2 SQIVND (reference sequence). Trimming removed 5 bases at V and 1 base at J, with 12 bases between. CDR3 sequence reads: CASSPGTDSYEQYF. The CDR3 DNA reads as TGTGCCAGTAGTCCCGGGACGGATTCCTACGAGCAGTACTTC.

For the CDR3, the DNA is TGTGCCAGCAGCTCCGGACTAGCGGCGTACGAGCAGTACTTC. Its protein product is CASSSGLAAYEQYF. The V gene is TRBV13, the J gene TRBJ2-7, with TRBD2 matching 10 bases. The CDR3 extends over 14 amino acids. Germline lookup yields CDR1 PRHDT and CDR2 FYEKMQ (reference sequence). The junction had 4 bases not matched to a gene; V was cut back by 4 bases and J by 4 bases.

The chain couples TRBV20-1 to TRBJ1-2, with D tentatively TRBD1 (6 bases). The CDR3 consists of 14 residues. Germline CDR1 and CDR2: DFQATT and SNEGSKA (reference sequence). The V gene lost 6 bases and the J gene lost 4 bases, with 18 bases spanning the gap. The CDR3 region has the DNA TGCAGTGCGTCCCGGGGAGGGGGATTCTATGGCTACACCTTC. Its protein product is CSASRGGGFYGYTF.

This rearrangement joins TRBV9 to TRBJ2-3; 7 bases match TRBD2. There are 16 residues in the CDR3. The junction had 6 bases not matched to a gene; V was cut back by 0 bases and J by 2 bases. The germline V gene encodes CDR1 SGDLS and CDR2 YYNGEE. The CDR3 region is CASSVVGSGPTDTQYF. The CDR3 region has the DNA TGTGCCAGCAGCGTAGTTGGTAGCGGGCCCACAGATACGCAGTATTTT. Combining the CDR3 with reference TRBV9 and TRBJ2-3 gives the whole variable domain DSGVTQTPKHLITATGQRVTLRCSPRSGDLSVYWYQQSLDQGLQFLIQYYNGEERAKGNILERFSAQQFPDLHSELNLSSLELGDSALYFCASSVVGSGPTDTQYFGPGTRLTVL.

This clonotype was picked up many times. V is TRBV6-6 and J is TRBJ1-1, with 12 bases identical to TRBD1. Germline CDR1 is MNHNY and CDR2 is SVGAGI (reference sequence). This CDR3 spans 15 amino acids. The junction had 3 bases not matched to a gene; V was cut back by 5 bases and J by 2 bases. CDR3 protein: CASSTGQGANTEAFF. For the CDR3, the DNA is TGTGCCAGCAGTACGGGACAGGGGGCCAACACTGAAGCTTTCTTT.

A remark on this clonotype: The CDR3 ends on some other residue instead of the conserved phenylalanine or tryptophan, so this is likely a read error. The genes are TRBV5-1 and TRBJ1-1; D is undetermined. The CDR3 loop spans 14 amino acids. Germline-derived CDR1 and CDR2 are SGHRS and YFSETQ. The CDR3 DNA reads TGCGTCAGCAGCTCGGATTCCATGAACACTGAAGCTTTCTCT. As protein: CVSSSDSMNTEAFS.

By sample share, this clonotype is medium-sized. V gene TRBV29-1 combines with J gene TRBJ2-5, with no clear D. From germline, CDR1 is SQVTM and CDR2 ANQGSEA. Trimming removed 1 base at V and 0 bases at J, with 3 bases between. This CDR3 region has 12 residues. The CDR3, as DNA: TGCAGCGTTGAAGGGAACCAAGAGACCCAGTACTTC. Translation: CSVEGNQETQYF. Full variable domain (outside the CDR3, taken from reference TRBV29-1 and TRBJ2-5): SAVISQKPSRDICQRGTSLTIQCQVDSQVTMMFWYRQQPGQSLTLIATANQGSEATYESGFVIDKFPISRPNLTFSTLTVSNMSPEDSSIYLCSVEGNQETQYFGPGTRLLVL.

This rearrangement joins TRBV6-5 to TRBJ2-1, with D unclear. V dropped 6 bases and J dropped 12 bases, with 30 bases sitting between them. The CDR3 is 17 residues long. Germline values: CDR1 MNHEY, CDR2 SVGAGI. Here the CDR3 reads CASSQPPGSITYNRQFF. CDR3 nucleotides: TGTGCCAGCAGCCAACCCCCCGGCTCAATAACCTACAATAGGCAGTTCTTC.

This clonotype appeared many times. V and J are TRBV5-5 and TRBJ1-1, with no clear D. Germline CDR1 is SGHKS and CDR2 is YYEKEE (reference sequence). Trimming shortened V by 5 bases and J by 5 bases, and 10 bases separated the two germline ends. The CDR3 covers 12 residues. The CDR3 nucleotides are TGTGCCAGCAGGTCCGACTGGACTGAAGCTTTCTTT. Protein: CASRSDWTEAFF.

This clonotype was counted at least ten times. A clone one base away is much larger, so this may be a read error. The chain carries TRBV11-2 and TRBJ2-7, with TRBD1 matching over 7 bases. The CDR3 has 15 amino acids. Germline CDR1 is SGHAT and CDR2 is FQNNGV. J was trimmed by 3 bases and V by 5 bases; bases with no gene match: 10. The CDR3 region is CASSQTGQSDYEQYF. The CDR3 DNA follows: TGTGCCAGCAGCCAGACGGGACAGAGCGACTACGAGCAGTACTTC.

Many counts were recorded for this clonotype. One base away lies a much larger clone, so this may be a sequencing read error. The chain joins TRBV28 to TRBJ2-7, with a tentative D call TRBD2 (6 bases). Deletions cut 6 bases from V and 2 bases from J, with 11 bases between. The CDR3 spans 13 residues. CDR1 and CDR2 (germline): MDHEN, SYDVKM. CDR3 protein: CASSGSPAYEQYF. Here the CDR3 DNA reads TGTGCCAGCAGCGGGAGCCCTGCCTACGAGCAGTACTTC.

This clonotype has a count of ten or more. This chain connects TRBV6-5 to TRBJ2-5, with D tentatively TRBD2 (5 bases). From germline, CDR1 is MNHEY and CDR2 SVGAGI. This CDR3 has 13 amino acids. The V gene lost 6 bases and the J gene lost 4 bases, with 12 bases spanning the gap. CDR3 DNA sequence: TGTGCCAGCAGCTCCCTAGGAGGAGAGACCCAGTACTTC. This translates into CASSSLGGETQYF.

This clonotype qualifies as medium-sized. The V call is TRBV25-1, the J call TRBJ2-1; 8 positions match TRBD2. Germline CDR1 and CDR2: MGHDK and SYGVNS. There are 15 residues in the CDR3. The V and J ends lost 3 bases and 0 bases, in that order; junction bases with no gene match: 1. The CDR3 reads CASSDGGASYNEQFF. The CDR3 DNA is TGTGCCAGCAGTGACGGGGGGGCCTCCTACAATGAGCAGTTCTTC.

A single count supports this clonotype. This chain connects TRBV6-5 to TRBJ1-2; D perhaps matches TRBD1 (5 bases). Germline CDR1 MNHEY, CDR2 SVGAGI. This CDR3 spans 16 amino acids. The V gene lost 6 bases and the J gene lost 4 bases, with 21 bases spanning the gap. In nucleotides, the CDR3 is TGTGCCAGCAGGCCATCTTACCGGGACGGGATCTATGGCTACACCTTC. It specifies CASRPSYRDGIYGYTF.

The V and J genes are TRBV7-8 and TRBJ2-3; TRBD2 matches at 12 bases. This CDR3 region has 17 residues. J lost 0 bases, V lost 5 bases, and 6 bases had no gene match. Germline V gives CDR1 SGHVS, CDR2 FQNEAQ. CDR3 amino acids: CASSSFGLAGSTDTQYF. DNA of the CDR3: TGTGCCAGCAGCAGCTTCGGACTAGCGGGAAGCACAGATACGCAGTATTTT.

The chain is built from TRBV20-1 and TRBJ1-5, with a tentative D call TRBD1 (6 bases). This CDR3 spans 16 amino acids. Germline CDR1 is DFQATT and CDR2 is SNEGSKA (reference sequence). V was trimmed by 0 bases and J by 4 bases, leaving 16 bases between them. The CDR3 DNA follows: TGCAGTGCTAGAGATCGGCGGACGGGGGCAAATCAGCCCCAGCATTTT. Encoded protein: CSARDRRTGANQPQHF.